This is a list of T cell receptor beta chains from one sample in a study of blood T cell repertoires in COVID-19. Clones were read by immunoSEQ multiplex PCR, and TCRdb kept only the in-frame ones, dropping some. The data show about 280,000 clones, 70% to 90% seen once. Sequencing was carried out using PBMCs or T cells enriched from blood (not recorded which). These receptors came from a woman aged 25 to 39 who had recovered from COVID-19. The CDR3 runs from the conserved cysteine through the conserved F or W. The size field is filled for only some rows; it gives once, few, many or a size class.

V gene	clone size	J gene	CDR3 protein
TRBV6-5	NA	TRBJ2-7	CASQGGLAVSYEQYF
TRBV24-1	once	TRBJ2-3	CATSELEFGDTQYF
TRBV18	few	TRBJ2-7	CASSPPTYEQYF
TRBV29-1	NA	TRBJ1-2	CSVGGGYGYTF
TRBV5-1	once	TRBJ2-7	CASSLGASYEQYF
TRBV5-6	NA	TRBJ1-2	CASSLYGDSPNYGYTF
TRBV2	few	TRBJ1-6	CASSTLGVQDNSPLHF
TRBV27	few	TRBJ1-1	CASSLKSGLYTEAFF
TRBV5-5	few	TRBJ1-5	CASSLEGVPQHF
TRBV5-1	NA	TRBJ2-7	CASSSSVDSTYEQYF
TRBV4-1	NA	TRBJ1-4	CASSRAYEKLFF
TRBV4-1	NA	TRBJ1-2	CASSQRTLTNYGYTF
TRBV20-1	few	TRBJ2-7	CSASRPGGGGEQYF
TRBV10-1	NA	TRBJ2-7	CASSSTLQADEQYF
TRBV28	NA	TRBJ2-2	CASSLRWTGRGGELFF
TRBV28	once	TRBJ2-5	CASTTGQSERLQETQYF
TRBV12-3/TRBV12-4	NA	TRBJ2-3	CASSLGADTQYF
TRBV27	NA	TRBJ1-2	CANRTGDATF
TRBV27	NA	TRBJ1-2	CASRERDYGYTF
TRBV28	NA	TRBJ1-1	CASSIGRKAEAFF
TRBV20-1	NA	TRBJ2-5	CSASSLAVSQETQYF
TRBV5-1	NA	TRBJ1-4	CASSLGLNEKLFF
TRBV5-1	NA	TRBJ1-3	CASSLSGGSISGNTIYF
TRBV28	NA	TRBJ2-7	CASSQRQVKQYF
TRBV6-5	NA	TRBJ1-2	CASSYSQGYGYTF
TRBV7-7	NA	TRBJ1-1	CASSTGQTINTEAFF
TRBV5-5	NA	TRBJ1-2	CASSHPGTLGGYTF
TRBV19	NA	TRBJ1-5	CASSNMGQGMEPQHF
TRBV21-1	NA	TRBJ1-3	CASSKKAPTGGNTIYF
TRBV5-4	NA	TRBJ2-5	CASSPTSGGGETQYF
TRBV28	NA	TRBJ1-1	CASSTGVWVNTEAFF
TRBV4-3	NA	TRBJ1-2	CASSQELPTPVYGYTF
TRBV7-2	NA	TRBJ2-2	CASSWPKLGANTGELFF
TRBV27	NA	TRBJ2-1	CASSSGRGSSYNEQFF
TRBV18	few	TRBJ1-6	CASSPGGTHNSPLHF
TRBV7-3	NA	TRBJ2-1	CASSLTPSSYNEQFF
TRBV14	NA	TRBJ2-3	CASRRTSGYTDTQYF
TRBV27	NA	TRBJ2-1	CASGRTSYNEQFF
TRBV6-5	NA	TRBJ1-2	CASSLMGGFYTF
TRBV7-9	NA	TRBJ1-1	CASSPGGSTEAFF
TRBV27	NA	TRBJ1-1	CASIPSGWGDTEAFF
TRBV28	NA	TRBJ2-3	CASTGGDTQYF
TRBV7-9	NA	TRBJ1-2	CASSAGGGAYGYTF
TRBV28	NA	TRBJ2-3	CASSSSGAATDTQYF
TRBV27	NA	TRBJ2-5	CASSFSADDAGSETQYF
TRBV5-1	NA	TRBJ2-7	CASSLGGSGSSHYEQYF
TRBV7-3	NA	TRBJ1-6	CASSLQPAGQGASPLHF
TRBV28	NA	TRBJ2-1	CASRYRQGAWNEQFF
TRBV5-1	once	TRBJ2-1	CASSLEALGLVNEQFF